One sample yielded the 23 T cell receptor beta chains listed below, sequenced in a study of CD8 T cells in ankylosing spondylitis. General study results and limits: A motif of 7 to 9 highly homologous TCR beta variants was seen as apparently characteristic of ankylosing spondylitis blood.

TCRdb called the 5' RACE reads again in MiXCR, with one record for every CDR3 protein. The sample consists of some 400,000 distinct CDR3 sequences, about 22% of them appearing once. No antigen has been identified for these receptors. Sequenced material: blood, either unsorted or a sorted T cell fraction (not recorded which). All receptors derive from a male donor with ankylosing spondylitis.

This clonotype has more than one count but fewer than ten. The rearrangement joins TRBV9 to TRBJ2-5; D is possibly TRBD1 (5 bases). The CDR3 contains 14 residues. V lost 3 bases and J lost 4, with 13 bases in between. Germline V CDR1 and CDR2: SGDLS, YYNGEE. CDR3 DNA sequence: TGTGCCAGCAGCGCCCTGGGGCAGGGAGAGACCCAGTACTTC. Protein sequence: CASSALGQGETQYF.

In its sample, this clonotype was seen many times. The V call is TRBV29-1, the J call TRBJ2-2; TRBD1 matches 10 bases. V shed 5 bases, J shed 5 bases, and the junction held 17 bases outside the gene matches. The germline gives CDR1 SQVTM, CDR2 ANQGSEA. The CDR3 has 18 amino acids. For the CDR3, the DNA is TGCAGCGTTAAGGGGACAGGGGATTCCTCGGGTCGTACCGGGGAGCTGTTTTTT. This codes for CSVKGTGDSSGRTGELFF.

The chain employs TRBV7-9 and TRBJ1-2; no firm D call. The CDR3 contains 14 residues. V was cut by 5 bases and J by 0 bases, with 10 bases left in between. Germline V CDR1 and CDR2: SEHNR, FQNEAQ (reference sequence). CDR3 nucleotide sequence: TGTGCCAGCAGCCGTTTAGGGTCTAACTATGGCTACACCTTC. It yields the protein CASSRLGSNYGYTF.

The chain links TRBV7-9 to TRBJ2-5; 13 bases are shared with TRBD2. In germline, CDR1 is SEHNR, CDR2 FQNEAQ (reference sequence). CDR3 length: 17 residues. Trimming removed 3 bases from V and 1 base from J; junction bases left unmatched: 5. CDR3 nucleotides: TGTGCCAGCAGCTTCGGGGGGACTAGCGGGGTCCAAGAGACCCAGTACTTC. It translates to CASSFGGTSGVQETQYF.

The rearrangement joins TRBV7-2 to TRBJ1-2, with TRBD1 as a possible D gene (6 bases). The CDR3 has 17 amino acids. Trimming removed 1 base from V and 0 bases from J, with 15 bases in between. Germline V lookup: CDR1 SGHTA, CDR2 FQGNSA. CDR3 in amino acids: CASSLGGGGTSNYGYTF. CDR3 nucleotide sequence: TGTGCCAGCAGCTTAGGGGGCGGGGGGACATCTAACTATGGCTACACCTTC.

This chain connects TRBV7-2 to TRBJ2-7, with D possibly matching TRBD2 (5 bases). Germline loops: CDR1 SGHTA, CDR2 FQGNSA. This CDR3 contains 15 residues. Trimming shortened V by 1 base and J by 8 bases, and 18 bases separated the two germline ends. The CDR3 sequence is CASSLVAGPTNQQYF. In nucleotides, the CDR3 is TGTGCCAGCAGCTTAGTCGCGGGTCCGACCAACCAGCAGTACTTC. Full variable domain (remainder filled in from reference TRBV7-2 and TRBJ2-7): GAGVSQSPSNKVTEKGKDVELRCDPISGHTALYWYRQSLGQGLEFLIYFQGNSAPDKSGLPSDRFSAERTGGSVSTLTIQRTQQEDSAVYLCASSLVAGPTNQQYFGPGTRLTVT.

This clonotype was seen repeatedly, ten times or more. The J gene is TRBJ2-1, the V gene TRBV10-3, with no clear D. Germline CDR1 ENHRY, CDR2 SYGVKD. The CDR3 loop spans 14 amino acids. The V gene lost 3 bases and the J gene lost 6 bases, with 12 bases spanning the gap. The CDR3: CAISELAPANEQFF. CDR3 coding DNA: TGTGCCATCAGTGAATTAGCACCGGCCAATGAGCAGTTCTTC.

The CDR3 region has the DNA TGTGCCAGCAGCCACTCCCGGACAGGGGGCAATCAGCCCCAGCATTTT. Translated: CASSHSRTGGNQPQHF. The rearrangement links TRBV3-1 to TRBJ1-5, with 9 bases that match TRBD1. The CDR3 sequence is 16 residues long. Germline V gene data show CDR1 as LGHDT and CDR2 as YNNKEL (reference sequence). J gave up 2 bases and V 3 bases, and 5 bases lay outside the gene matches.

DNA of the CDR3: TGCAGTGCTAGAGGGACTAAGCTACAAGAGACCCAGTACTTC. This codes for CSARGTKLQETQYF. The V gene is TRBV20-1, the J gene TRBJ2-5, with a tentative D call TRBD2 (6 bases). This CDR3 is 14 amino acids long. The V end lost 1 base, the J end lost 2 bases, and 11 bases lay between the germline ends. CDR1 is DFQATT, CDR2 SNEGSKA, per germline (reference sequence).

This chain uses TRBV29-1 with TRBJ1-5; D may be TRBD1 (6 bases). The V and J ends lost 4 bases and 4 bases respectively, with 20 bases between them. The CDR3 totals 16 residues. The germline gives CDR1 SQVTM, CDR2 ANQGSEA. In DNA, the CDR3 is TGCAGCGTTGCCGAGAGCGGCAGGGGCTTTAATCAGCCCCAGCATTTT. Translating it yields CSVAESGRGFNQPQHF.

This clonotype was seen once. The chain links TRBV12-3 or TRBV12-4 to TRBJ1-5, with D possibly matching TRBD1 (6 bases). The CDR3 consists of 14 residues. V was clipped by 6 bases and J by 9 bases, with 18 bases between them. CDR3 DNA: TGTGCCAGCAGCGCGGGGGGGCTGAACGGGCCCCAGCATTTT. It is translated as CASSAGGLNGPQHF.

Notes on this clonotype: Germline is not matched at one junction end, which may reflect a read error. Here the CDR3 reads CASSLEGYTEQFF. The CDR3, as DNA: TGTGCCAGCAGCTTAGAAGGGTACACTGAGCAGTTCTTC. The chain employs TRBV11-3 and TRBJ2-1; D ambiguous. The CDR3 loop spans 13 amino acids. The germline V gene encodes CDR1 SGHNT and CDR2 YENEEA.

This clonotype occurred many times. This chain connects TRBV7-8 to TRBJ2-1, with unresolved D. Germline V gene data show CDR1 as SGHVS and CDR2 as FQNEAQ. V lost 3 bases to trimming and J lost 8 bases, with 11 bases between them. There are 13 residues in the CDR3. The CDR3 sequence is CASSLGRAYEQFF. The CDR3 DNA follows: TGTGCCAGCAGCTTGGGCCGGGCATATGAGCAGTTCTTC.

The V gene is TRBV28, the J gene TRBJ2-7; 7 bases align to TRBD2. This CDR3 spans 15 amino acids. Per germline, CDR1 MDHEN and CDR2 SYDVKM. Germline trimming cut 4 bases from V and 2 bases from J; bases unmatched to any gene: 8. This chain's CDR3 is CASSSPTSVPYEQYF. The CDR3 DNA sequence: TGTGCCAGCAGTTCCCCCACTAGCGTACCCTACGAGCAGTACTTC.

This clonotype was seen more than once but under ten times. This chain links TRBV7-2 with TRBJ2-1; 7 positions agree with TRBD2. Germline assignment: CDR1 SGHTA and CDR2 FQGNSA. The CDR3 sequence is 16 residues long. The V gene end was trimmed by 5 bases and the J gene end by 4 bases; junction bases not matched to a gene: 11. CDR3 region: CASSPRRAGEYNEQFF. As DNA, the CDR3 is TGTGCCAGCAGCCCAAGGAGGGCGGGAGAATACAATGAGCAGTTCTTC.

To note about this clonotype: A clone one base away is much larger, so this may be a read error. The J gene is TRBJ2-3, the V gene TRBV28; a weak D match, TRBD2 (5 bases). V shed 10 bases and J shed 0 bases, with 17 bases lying between them. The CDR3 runs 15 residues. Germline V CDR1 and CDR2: MDHEN, SYDVKM. CDR3 bases: TGTGCCACTTGCCTCCTAGCTACGAGCACAGATACGCAGTATTTT. It codes for CATCLLATSTDTQYF. The full variable domain, rest sourced from reference TRBV28 and TRBJ2-3, is DVKVTQSSRYLVKRTGEKVFLECVQDMDHENMFWYRQDPGLGLRLIYFSYDVKMKEKGDIPEGYSVSREKKERFSLILESASTNQTSMYLCATCLLATSTDTQYFGPGTRLTVL.

There are a few counts of this clonotype. J is TRBJ2-2 and V is TRBV9; D is possibly TRBD2 (6 bases). The V gene's germline CDR1 is SGDLS and CDR2 YYNGEE. The CDR3 sequence is 17 residues long. Between the trimmed V and J ends, which lost 0 bases and 0 bases, there was a span of 12 bases. DNA for the CDR3: TGTGCCAGCAGCGTAGGTGGCGGGGTATCGAACACCGGGGAGCTGTTTTTT. Translated, it gives CASSVGGGVSNTGELFF.

This clonotype showed up many times. The chain uses TRBV29-1 and TRBJ2-1, with D possibly matching TRBD2 (10 bases). There are 19 residues in the CDR3. V lost 6 bases and J 7 bases, leaving 34 bases between the germline ends. CDR1 is SQVTM, CDR2 ANQGSEA, per germline. CDR3 DNA sequence: TGCAGCGTCCCCGACAGGGGGGGGGCCCCGGGACTAGCGCTGAATGAGCAGTTCTTC. Protein sequence: CSVPDRGGAPGLALNEQFF.

In its sample, this clonotype was seen a few times. This chain joins TRBV20-1 and TRBJ2-3; perhaps TRBD2 as D (5 bases). V lost 1 base to trimming and J lost 1 base, with 12 bases between them. The CDR3 runs to 15 residues. Germline assignment: CDR1 DFQATT and CDR2 SNEGSKA (reference sequence). The CDR3 spells CSARVFGIGTDTQYF. The CDR3 region has the DNA TGCAGTGCTAGAGTTTTCGGGATAGGCACAGATACGCAGTATTTT.

The chain employs TRBV7-2 and TRBJ1-4; D gene uncertain. Deletions cut 1 base from V and 8 bases from J, with 11 bases between. This CDR3 comprises 14 residues. Germline V gene sequence: CDR1 SGHTA, CDR2 FQGNSA. In DNA, the CDR3 is TGTGCCAGCAGCTTAGGAGGGTATCGCGAAAAACTGTTTTTT. Its protein product is CASSLGGYREKLFF.

The chain recombines TRBV28 with TRBJ1-4; 8 positions agree with TRBD1. The trim removed 1 base at V and 8 bases at J, leaving 6 bases unmatched. The CDR3 spans 15 residues. Per the germline V gene, CDR1 is MDHEN and CDR2 is SYDVKM. The CDR3 bases are TGTGCCAGCAGTTTATCGGACAGGGTTCTGGAAAAACTGTTTTTT. Amino acid sequence: CASSLSDRVLEKLFF.

In its sample, this clonotype was seen a few times. The CDR3 protein is CSVAPLAGWTGELFF. CDR3 coding DNA: TGCAGCGTTGCCCCCCTAGCGGGGTGGACCGGGGAGCTGTTTTTT. The chain has TRBV29-1 and TRBJ2-2; 9 bases match TRBD2. Germline CDR1 reads SQVTM; CDR2 reads ANQGSEA. V shed 4 bases, J shed 5 bases, and the junction held 8 bases outside the gene matches. The CDR3 is made up of 15 amino acids.

This clonotype was found a few times. The chain has TRBV20-1 and TRBJ2-5; D is ambiguous. This CDR3 spans 13 amino acids. The V end was cut by 1 base, the J end by 7 bases, with 13 bases between. Looked up from germline, CDR1 is DFQATT and CDR2 is SNEGSKA (reference sequence). The CDR3, as DNA: TGCAGTGCTAGAGTGGCAGACCACGGGACCCAGTACTTC. Translating gives CSARVADHGTQYF.